This passage covers 8 T cell receptor beta chains from one sample sequenced in a study of early T cells in non-severe SARS-CoV-2 infection. Via MiXCR, TCRdb re-called the 5' RACE reads, giving one row per CDR3 protein. The sample includes about 77,000 distinct CDR3 sequences, about a sixth seen only once; the top ten take 2.9%. Input material: whole blood. The receptors shown here come from an adult who was a healthcare worker with PCR-confirmed SARS-CoV-2 infection or an uninfected control (not recorded which).

This rearrangement joins TRBV29-1 to TRBJ1-2, with D tentatively TRBD1 (5 bases). The V and J ends lost 3 bases and 7 bases respectively, with 12 bases between them. Germline values: CDR1 SQVTM, CDR2 ANQGSEA. The CDR3 length is 12 residues. The CDR3 DNA sequence: TGCAGCGTTGACCGGGGGAAGGTTGGCTACACCTTC. As protein: CSVDRGKVGYTF.

This clonotype was recorded at least ten times. V usage is TRBV6-5 and J usage is TRBJ1-6; maybe TRBD1 (5 bases). Per germline, CDR1 MNHEY and CDR2 SVGAGI. V was pared by 2 bases and J by 7 bases, with 12 bases between. This CDR3 region has 15 residues. CDR3 nucleotide sequence: TGTGCCAGCAGTTACATGTCAGGGCTAAATTCACCCCTCCACTTT. Its translation: CASSYMSGLNSPLHF.

The chain uses TRBV2 and TRBJ1-6, with TRBD1 as a possible D gene (5 bases). This CDR3 has 15 residues. The germline V and J ends were trimmed by 4 bases and 5 bases, with 12 bases remaining between them. Germline CDR1 and CDR2: SNHLY and FYNNEI. CDR3 loop: CASSAGTPNNSPLHF. Written as DNA, the CDR3 is TGTGCCAGCAGTGCCGGGACGCCAAATAATTCACCCCTCCACTTT.

The chain carries TRBV4-1 and TRBJ1-4; 7 nucleotides agree with TRBD1. The V gene end was trimmed by 1 base and the J gene end by 5 bases; junction bases not matched to a gene: 7. CDR3 length: 16 amino acids. In germline, CDR1 is MGHRA, CDR2 YSYEKL. CDR3 region: CASSQGTKDRNEKLFF. For the CDR3, the DNA is TGCGCCAGCAGCCAAGGGACGAAGGACAGGAATGAAAAACTGTTTTTT.

The V gene is TRBV5-1, the J gene TRBJ2-5, with D possibly TRBD2 on 6 matching bases. In germline, CDR1 is SGHRS, CDR2 YFSETQ. Trimming took 0 bases from V and 4 from J, leaving 7 bases between them. The CDR3 covers 13 residues. CDR3 sequence reads: CASSLGLVETQYF. The DNA of the CDR3 is TGCGCCAGCAGCTTGGGACTAGTAGAGACCCAGTACTTC.

In its sample, this clonotype was seen a few times. The chain joins TRBV3-1 to TRBJ2-7, with 8 bases identical to TRBD2. The CDR3 has 18 amino acids. J was trimmed by 3 bases and V by 1 base; bases with no gene match: 14. Per the germline V gene, CDR1 is LGHDT and CDR2 is YNNKEL (reference sequence). As DNA, the CDR3 is TGTGCCAGCAGCCAAGGGTTGGTCAGGCTAGCGGGCTTCTACGAGCAGTACTTC. Its translation: CASSQGLVRLAGFYEQYF.

Regarding this clonotype: Germline is not matched at one junction end, which may reflect a read error. CDR3 sequence: CVSSAGHNEQYF. The DNA of the CDR3 is TGCGTCAGCAGCGCGGGACATAACGAGCAGTACTTC. The chain links TRBV5-1 to TRBJ2-7, with D tentatively TRBD1 or TRBD2 (6 bases each). This CDR3 is built from 12 residues. The V gene's germline CDR1 is SGHRS and CDR2 YFSETQ.

V is TRBV7-6 and J is TRBJ2-3; 7 bases align to TRBD1. Looked up from germline, CDR1 is SGHVS and CDR2 is FNYEAQ. V lost 5 bases, J lost 0 bases, and 8 bases stayed unmatched. CDR3 size: 16 residues. CDR3 region: CASSPQGSGSTDTQYF. Written as DNA, the CDR3 is TGTGCCAGCAGCCCACAGGGGTCGGGGAGCACAGATACGCAGTATTTT. Filled out from reference TRBV7-6 and TRBJ2-3, the complete variable domain reads GAGVSQSPRYKVTKRGQDVALRCDPISGHVSLYWYRQALGQGPEFLTYFNYEAQQDKSGLPNDRFSAERPEGSISTLTIQRTEQRDSAMYRCASSPQGSGSTDTQYFGPGTRLTVL.